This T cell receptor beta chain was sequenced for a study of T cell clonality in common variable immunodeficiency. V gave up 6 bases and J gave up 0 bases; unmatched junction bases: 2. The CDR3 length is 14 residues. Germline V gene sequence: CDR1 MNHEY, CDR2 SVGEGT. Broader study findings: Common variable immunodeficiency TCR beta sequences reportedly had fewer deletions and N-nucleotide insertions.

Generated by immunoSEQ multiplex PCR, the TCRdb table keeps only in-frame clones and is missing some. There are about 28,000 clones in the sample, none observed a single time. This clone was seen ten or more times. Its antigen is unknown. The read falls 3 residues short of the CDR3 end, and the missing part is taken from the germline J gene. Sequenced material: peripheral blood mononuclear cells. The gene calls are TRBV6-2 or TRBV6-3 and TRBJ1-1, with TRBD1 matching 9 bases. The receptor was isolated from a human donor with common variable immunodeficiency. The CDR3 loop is CASRRTGVNTEAFF. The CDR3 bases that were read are TGTGCCAGCAGACGGACAGGGGTGAACACTGAA.